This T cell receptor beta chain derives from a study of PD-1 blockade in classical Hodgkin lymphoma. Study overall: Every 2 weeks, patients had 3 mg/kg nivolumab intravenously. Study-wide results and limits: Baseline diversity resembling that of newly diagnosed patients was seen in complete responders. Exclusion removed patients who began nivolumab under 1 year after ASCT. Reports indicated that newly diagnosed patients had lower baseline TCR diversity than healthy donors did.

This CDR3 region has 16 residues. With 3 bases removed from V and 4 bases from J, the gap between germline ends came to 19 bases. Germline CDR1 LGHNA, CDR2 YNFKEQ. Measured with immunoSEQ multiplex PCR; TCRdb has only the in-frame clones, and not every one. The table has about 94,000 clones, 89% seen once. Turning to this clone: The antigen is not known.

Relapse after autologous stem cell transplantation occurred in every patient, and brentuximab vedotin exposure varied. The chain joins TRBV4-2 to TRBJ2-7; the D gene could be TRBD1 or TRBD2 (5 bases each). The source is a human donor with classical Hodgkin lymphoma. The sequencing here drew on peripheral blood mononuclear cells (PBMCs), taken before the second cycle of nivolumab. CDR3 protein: CASSQEAGTGSYEQYF. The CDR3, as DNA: TGTGCCAGCAGCCAGGAGGCCGGGACGGGTTCTTACGAGCAGTACTTC.